These 4 T cell receptor beta chains share one sample of origin, sequenced in a study of cytomegalovirus exposure and HLA in healthy donors. PCR amplification relied on 60 Vbeta primers (plus 13 Jbeta primers). Sequencing was performed with immunoSEQ multiplex PCR; in TCRdb, only in-frame clones are kept and a portion is missing. The repertoire holds about 210,000 clones, around 80% seen once, with about 6% in the top ten. The sequenced sample consisted of PBMCs. The receptors originated from a man aged 40-55 years in good health and CMV-seropositive.

This chain links TRBV18 with TRBJ1-5, with D perhaps TRBD1 (5 bases). V was clipped by 1 base and J by 3 bases, with 10 bases between them. This CDR3 contains 15 residues. Per germline, CDR1 KGHSH and CDR2 LQKENI. The chain's CDR3 is CASSPLGGNNQPQHF. The CDR3 nucleotides read TGTGCCAGCTCACCACTGGGGGGAAACAATCAGCCCCAGCATTTT.

This clone was picked up one time. The V and J genes are TRBV27 and TRBJ2-7, with TRBD1 as a possible D gene (5 bases). Trimming left V 5 bases short and J 2 bases short, with 10 bases between. Germline loops: CDR1 MNHEY, CDR2 SMNVEV (reference sequence). This CDR3 is 13 amino acids long. The CDR3 DNA is TGTGCCAGCAGTGCGACAGAAGCCTACGAGCAGTACTTC. It codes for CASSATEAYEQYF.

This chain joins TRBV19 and TRBJ2-5; 8 bases are shared with TRBD2. CDR1 and CDR2 (germline): LNHDA, SQIVND (reference sequence). This CDR3 has 15 amino acids. The ends lost 3 bases at V and 5 bases at J; junction bases unmatched: 8. The CDR3 coding sequence is TGTGCCAGTAGTATTGCAGCGGGAGCCTTGGAGACCCAGTACTTC. Encoded protein: CASSIAAGALETQYF. The full variable domain, with the rest looked up from reference TRBV19 and TRBJ2-5, is DGGITQSPKYLFRKEGQNVTLSCEQNLNHDAMYWYRQDPGQGLRLIYYSQIVNDFQKGDIAEGYSVSREKKESFPLTVTSAQKNPTAFYLCASSIAAGALETQYFGPGTRLLVL.

The chain carries TRBV6-6 and TRBJ2-1, with 12 bases identical to TRBD2. Trimming took 7 bases from V and 9 from J; bases not matched to a gene: 7. The CDR3 has 14 residues. The germline V gene encodes CDR1 MNHNY and CDR2 SVGAGI (reference sequence). DNA for the CDR3: TGTGCCAGCAACCGACTAGCGGGAGCGGGTGAGCAGTTCTTC. It yields the protein CASNRLAGAGEQFF.